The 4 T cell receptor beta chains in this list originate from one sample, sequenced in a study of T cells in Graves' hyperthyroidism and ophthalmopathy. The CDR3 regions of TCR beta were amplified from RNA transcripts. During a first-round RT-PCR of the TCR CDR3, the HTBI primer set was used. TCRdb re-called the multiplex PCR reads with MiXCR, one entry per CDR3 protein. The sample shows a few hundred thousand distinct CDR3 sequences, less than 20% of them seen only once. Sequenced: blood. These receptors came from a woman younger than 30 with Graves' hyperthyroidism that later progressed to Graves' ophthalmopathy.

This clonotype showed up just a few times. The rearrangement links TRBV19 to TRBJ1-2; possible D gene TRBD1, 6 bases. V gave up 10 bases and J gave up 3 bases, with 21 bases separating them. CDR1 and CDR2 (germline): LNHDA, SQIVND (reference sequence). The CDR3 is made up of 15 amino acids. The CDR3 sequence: CATAWTAERDYGYTF. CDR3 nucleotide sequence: TGTGCCACAGCATGGACAGCTGAACGGGACTATGGCTACACCTTC.

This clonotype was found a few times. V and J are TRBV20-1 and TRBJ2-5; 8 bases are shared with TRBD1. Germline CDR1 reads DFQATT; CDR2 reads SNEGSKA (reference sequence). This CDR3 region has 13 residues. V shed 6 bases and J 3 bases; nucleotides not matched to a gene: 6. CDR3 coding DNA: TGCAGTGCGCTCCCGACAGGGGAAGAGACCCAGTACTTC. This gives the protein CSALPTGEETQYF.

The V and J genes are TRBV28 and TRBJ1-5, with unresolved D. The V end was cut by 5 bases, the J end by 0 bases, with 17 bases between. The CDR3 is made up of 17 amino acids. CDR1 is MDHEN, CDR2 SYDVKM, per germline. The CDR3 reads CASSPTRGALSNQPQHF. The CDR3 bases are TGTGCCAGCAGTCCTACCCGAGGAGCCCTTAGCAATCAGCCCCAGCATTTT.

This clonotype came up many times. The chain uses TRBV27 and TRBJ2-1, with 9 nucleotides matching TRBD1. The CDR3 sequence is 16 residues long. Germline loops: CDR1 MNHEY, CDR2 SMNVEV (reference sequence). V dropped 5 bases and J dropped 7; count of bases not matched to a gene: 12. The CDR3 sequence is CASSPDSGTGRNEQFF. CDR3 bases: TGTGCCAGCAGTCCAGATTCCGGGACAGGGAGGAATGAGCAGTTCTTC.